Detailed here is one TCR beta chain. Its cognate antigen has yet to be identified. No clone much larger than this one lies a single base away; base qualities are absent. This sample was included in a study of blood T cell repertoires in COVID-19 (dated by TCRdb to between 2020 and 2021). Regarding the complete study: Collaborator samples came from the United States, Italy and Spain and covered acute and convalescent phases of COVID-19. Where available, HLA class I and class II types were taken from metadata supplied by the sample provider and were not determined by assay-based typing. A de-identified subject ID, COVID-19 status, age in years and sex were almost always included in the sample metadata. Deeply sampled blood TCRbeta repertoires from subjects exposed to, actively infected with, or recovered from COVID-19 were included in the dataset. The material from the prospective study consisted of cDNA or gDNA derived from T cells, B-cell-depleted T cells, or PBMCs. The samples were drawn from the first 160 participants of the ongoing ImmuneRACE study and from 950 to 1,500 subjects provided by 6 global collaborators. A freely available public database, intended as a resource for researchers studying the immune response to SARS-CoV-2, is where the repertoires were released.

V is pruned by 5 bases and J by 4 bases, leaving 9 bases of the junction without a gene match. The germline V gene (reference sequence) specifies LNHDA as CDR1 and SQIVND as CDR2. Including cysteine and phenylalanine, the CDR3 has 16 amino acids. Only CDR3 DNA remains: 48 bases, in frame from the first base. Overall results and qualifications from the work: How much clinical and demographic metadata was included differed by source and by participant, and the metadata was provided uncurated.

TCRbeta CDR3 regions were amplified from genomic DNA using the immunoSEQ Assay, a bias-controlled multiplex PCR. The authors processed their data as follows. Nucleated cell counts per sample were estimated from amplification of reference gene primers within the assay. To quantify the absolute abundance of each unique TCRbeta CDR3 rearrangement, sequence reads were collapsed and filtered. Productive Simpson clonality was computed per sample as the square root of Simpson's diversity index over productive rearrangements. Imported from immuneACCESS, the table was reduced by TCRdb to in-frame sequences with V and J called. These copies leave out some clones; in studies compared against another copy, an unresolved V gene accounts for under half, and the cause of the remainder is not known. The DNA was the basis for D and trimming; V, J and clone size are from that table. The sample yields more than 150,000 clones; 75% to 90% were counted once. The ten largest account for approximately 2.3% of the sample.

Collaborating institutions collected whole blood in K2EDTA tubes following their own protocols. For TCRbeta analysis, collaborators shipped samples as frozen whole blood, isolated PBMCs, or DNA extracted from either of those sample types. This receptor was obtained from a woman between 65 and 79 years old with acute or convalescent COVID-19. The specimen was peripheral blood. Recombination linked TRBV19 to TRBJ1-3; TRBD1 agrees with 9 junctional bases. The DNA reads TGTGCCAGTAGTGCCGGGACAGGGATTAGAGGAAACACCATATATTTT. It codes for CASSAGTGIRGNTIYF.